Given below is one T cell receptor beta chain in context. In this sample, this clone turned up a few times. Its recognized antigen is unknown. Qualities for individual bases were not recorded, and no much larger clone is one base off. This specimen comes from a study of cytomegalovirus exposure and HLA in healthy donors (TCRdb year 2017). Turning to the overall study: According to an earlier analysis of a few hundred of the donors, 150 million to 200 million T cells yielded roughly 110 million unique TCR beta sequences and about 300 Gb of sequence data. An early release that covered fewer than 800 HLA-typed donors contained about 300 gigabases of sequencing data and around 80 million unique TCR sequences. A separate validation cohort of about 110 different subjects was used in addition to the 666-subject first cohort. The later analysis used no new phenotypic data to find candidate immune exposures, relying instead on TCR beta sequences and their occurrence across donors. Typing coverage differed by locus: A, B, C, DRB1 and DQB1 were typed in roughly 620-630 donors, DQA1 in around 500, DPA1 in nearly 610, and DPB1 in approximately 450. Donor age, sex, ethnicity and CMV serostatus were collected together with the repertoire data. In a later analysis, previously published TCR beta repertoires from 600 to 850 donors were re-analyzed and high-resolution HLA genotyping was added so that TCR occurrence patterns could be studied. The T cell repertoires of several hundred subjects were profiled by immunosequencing and related to cytomegalovirus serostatus. Across 398 genotyped donors of the cohort, an average of approximately 240,000 unique TCR beta nucleotide sequences per donor were sequenced, and 15% to 20% of those sequences were non-productive. Genome-wide SNP genotypes for about 65% of the 666 donors were used in a later genetic analysis, which treated that subset as a discovery cohort. The study aimed to test whether cataloging public T cell receptors could reveal signatures of past pathogen exposure. Of the roughly 390 genotyped donors, over 70% fell in the genetic ancestry cluster associated with self-reported Caucasian donors. To decide whether each TCR beta V gene segment behaved as functional or pseudogenic, an earlier analysis of some 570 of the donors relied on high-throughput TCR beta sequencing. High-throughput TCR immunosequencing, statistical association of individual TCRs with disease status, and machine learning were combined to predict cytomegalovirus infection status. All discovery cohort repertoires had been generated using a single sequencing platform. About five DR-DQ haplotypes were treated as single units for association and clustering because of strong linkage in the cohort. Both class I and class II loci were covered by HLA typing, at four-digit resolution. Overall study outcomes, separate from this receptor: An earlier analysis of around 540 of the donors showed that most TCR beta V segments appeared in productive rearrangements either about 90% or about 30% of the time, which broadly matched IMGT annotations. Because counts were too low, 15 to 20 rarely observed V segments, including chromosome 9 orphons, were left out of the earlier analysis of some 640 of the donors. Specific HLA alleles were associated with around 18,000 TCR beta sequences at a false discovery rate of 0.05 in a later analysis. In a later analysis, HLA-associated TCR beta chains showed more clonal expansion and lower generation probabilities than non-associated chains that were equally common. Compared with the roughly 710-donor mean, donors in an Asian-associated ancestry cluster had fewer N-insertions in productive TCRs, according to a later genetic analysis. Across donors, most TCR sequences were observed very rarely, whereas some public TCRs were present in many individuals. The presence/absence analyses assumed that sequencing depth was roughly uniform across donors, and that assumption may not be true. In a later analysis, the rate of TCR association differed among HLA loci, with DRB1 alleles having the most associated TCRs and HLA-C alleles having the fewest. A cluster of highly shared sequence variants was judged likely to be a technical artifact of the sequencing pipeline. In vitro tests confirmed that a few of the cytomegalovirus-associated TCR beta chains recognize cytomegalovirus antigens. This cohort had only TCR beta chains sequenced, and the lack of alpha or paired-chain data limited which features could be detected. A further reported finding was that TCR beta sequences accurately predicted the HLA-A and HLA-B alleles for most subjects in the first cohort. Strong co-occurrence of HLA alleles, especially DR and DQ, made assigning TCR associations to individual alleles difficult. Correlated functional status among segregating V segments might reflect linkage disequilibrium, but an unknown experimental factor could not be ruled out. The study gave a list of 150 to 200 TCR beta chains associated with cytomegalovirus. According to a later analysis, parvovirus B19, influenza, CMV and Epstein-Barr virus appeared linked to several top co-occurrence clusters. In a later analysis, most CMV-associated TCR beta chains were found to appear HLA-restricted, with HLA associations seemingly driven largely by CMV exposure. According to the authors, the approach could potentially be generalized to other disease states and immunological phenotypes. A later genetic analysis associated a missense DCLRE1C variant with V-gene and J-gene trimming of TCR beta chains, and an independent cohort replicated the association. In both the original and validation cohorts, the classifier was reported to diagnose cytomegalovirus status with high specificity and sensitivity. Because some donors lacked HLA typing at each locus, the association tests relied only on the typed subset. CMV serostatus was the only immune exposure information available for the cohort.

Library prep was done by the immunoSEQ multiplex PCR assay. For the multiplex PCR, a mixture combining 60 forward primers for TCR Vbeta segments and 13 reverse primers for TCR Jbeta segments was used. A multiplex PCR assay on genomic DNA amplified the CDR3 region of rearranged TCR beta genes. The amplified TCR beta libraries were sequenced on the Illumina HiSeq System as 87-base-pair reads. On the authors' methods: A later analysis counted tens of millions of unique TCR beta chains across the 666 repertoires, and 9 million to 14 million of these chains were shared by at least two donors. Raw reads were error-corrected and collapsed into unique sequences by a nearest-neighbor algorithm in which closely related sequences were merged to remove PCR and sequencing errors. CDR3 sequences were aligned to IMGT reference sequences to assign V, D and J gene segments. For a sequence to be retained, at least a six-nucleotide match to both a V gene segment and a J gene segment was required. A rearrangement was called productive if the CDR3 had no stop codons and remained in frame with V and J, and every other rearrangement was called non-productive. CDR3 was defined according to IMGT convention as the region running from the second conserved V-encoded cysteine to the conserved J-encoded phenylalanine. The earlier analysis of around 640 of the donors excluded sequences that lacked an unambiguous match to a single V gene segment. An earlier analysis of several hundred of the donors called V segments functional above 56.7% productive rearrangements and segregating when the between-donor standard deviation exceeded 5%. A statistical classification framework was built to diagnose cytomegalovirus status from the catalog of TCR beta chain sequences. In a later analysis, V and J genes were assigned by comparing TCR nucleotide sequences against IMGT/GENE-DB human TR gene sequences. In a later analysis, CDR3 sequences and most-parsimonious VDJ recombination scenarios were assigned using the TCRdist pipeline. In a later analysis, each TCR beta chain was defined by its CDR3 amino acid sequence together with its V-gene family, and reads without a unique V-gene family were excluded. As a way to deal with suspected cross-contamination and a sequencing artifact, a later analysis dropped 500 to 700 nucleotide sequences that were highly shared and had low generation probability. In a later analysis, a clonal expansion index was calculated for each public chain from normalized within-repertoire ranks of inferred template counts. In a later analysis, generation probabilities were computed with a VDJ recombination model fitted to out-of-frame rearrangements, and the resulting probabilities were checked against IGoR. In a later analysis, TCR-TCR, TCR-HLA and TCR-CMV co-occurrence was scored with hypergeometric tests, and a repertoire-size bias correction was applied to TCR pairs. To estimate false discovery rates, a later analysis permuted the HLA or CMV assignments 20 times. In a later analysis, co-occurring TCRs were grouped using DBSCAN, and TCRdist sequence similarity was added for clustering within HLA-allele-positive subsets. Repertoires with fewer than 30,000 or more than 120,000 public chains were left out of co-occurrence clustering, as were roughly five repertoires with anomalous nucleotide sharing. TCRdb's version of the immuneACCESS table is confined to in-frame rearrangements and falls short of the full clone set. An unresolved V gene accounts for under half of the shortfall where checked; the remainder is of unknown origin. V, J and clone size are taken as reported in that table, and D and trimming were inferred from the DNA itself. The sample contains more than 110,000 clones, around 80% of them found a single time. 1.2% of the sample is held by the ten biggest clonotypes.

The cohort consisted of 650 to 700 healthy bone marrow donors. All cohort members were sampled while nominally healthy, although unrecorded immune exposures were likely present. The donor tested CMV seronegative and was one of the 352 seronegative cohort members. Each donor provided a peripheral blood sample, and peripheral blood mononuclear cells were used for TCR beta sequencing. The Qiagen DNeasy Blood Extraction Kit was used to extract genomic DNA from the blood cell samples. This sequence was found in a female donor in good health and CMV-seronegative. The source material was PBMCs.

The DNA sequence reads TGTGCCATCAGTGACTTATCATTCGGGTCTTCCGGTTCCACAGATACGCAGTATTTT. This translates into CAISDLSFGSSGSTDTQYF. Recombination connected TRBV10-3 to TRBJ2-3; the D gene assignment is ambiguous. CDR3 length: 19 amino acids, cysteine to phenylalanine. The CDR3 DNA has 57 bases and is translated from base 1. CDR1 and CDR2 were assigned from the germline V gene as ENHRY and SYGVKD. Trimming removed 3 bases from V and 2 bases from J, leaving 24 bases between the germline ends.